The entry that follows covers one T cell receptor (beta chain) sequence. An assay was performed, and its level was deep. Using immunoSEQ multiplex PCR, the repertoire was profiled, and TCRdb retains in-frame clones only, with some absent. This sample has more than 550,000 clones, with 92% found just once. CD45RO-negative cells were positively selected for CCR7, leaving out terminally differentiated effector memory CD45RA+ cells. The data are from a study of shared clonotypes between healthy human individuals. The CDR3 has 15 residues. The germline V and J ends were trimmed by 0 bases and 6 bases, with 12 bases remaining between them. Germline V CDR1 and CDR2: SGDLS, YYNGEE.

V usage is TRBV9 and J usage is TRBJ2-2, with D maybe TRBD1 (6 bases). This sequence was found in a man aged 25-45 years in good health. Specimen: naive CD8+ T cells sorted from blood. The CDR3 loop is CASSVVDSQAGELFF. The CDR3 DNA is TGTGCCAGCAGCGTAGTGGACAGCCAAGCCGGGGAGCTGTTTTTT.